This record looks at one T cell receptor beta chain sequence and its context. The antigen remains unidentified. The source of the sample is a study of OX40 agonist ivuxolimab in advanced cancers. The wider study: In three patients, partial responses were observed, one with hepatocellular carcinoma and two with cutaneous melanoma.

Profiled with immunoSEQ multiplex PCR; TCRdb holds only in-frame clones, not every one. Here the sample spans more than 40,000 clones, 88% being singletons. Overall study results and limits: On average, CD8+ T cells had more expanded clones than CD4+. With doses of 0.1-3.0 mg/kg, partial responders showed among the lowest clonal expansion.

On cycle 4 day 1 and cycle 7 day 1, as well as at baseline, blood was sampled. There are 15 residues in the CDR3. J lost 8 bases, V lost 5 bases, and 9 bases had no gene match. The V gene's germline CDR1 is SEHNR and CDR2 FQNEAQ (reference sequence). The chain joins TRBV7-9 to TRBJ1-4, with 9 bases that match TRBD1. Sequencing was performed on CD4+ or CD8+ T cells sorted from blood, taken in a trial of the OX40 agonist ivuxolimab. This clonotype originated in an adult with an advanced solid tumor such as melanoma, head and neck, liver or kidney cancer. DNA of the CDR3: TGTGCCAGCAGCGTATCCGGGACAGGGACCGAAAAACTGTTTTTT. It encodes CASSVSGTGTEKLFF.